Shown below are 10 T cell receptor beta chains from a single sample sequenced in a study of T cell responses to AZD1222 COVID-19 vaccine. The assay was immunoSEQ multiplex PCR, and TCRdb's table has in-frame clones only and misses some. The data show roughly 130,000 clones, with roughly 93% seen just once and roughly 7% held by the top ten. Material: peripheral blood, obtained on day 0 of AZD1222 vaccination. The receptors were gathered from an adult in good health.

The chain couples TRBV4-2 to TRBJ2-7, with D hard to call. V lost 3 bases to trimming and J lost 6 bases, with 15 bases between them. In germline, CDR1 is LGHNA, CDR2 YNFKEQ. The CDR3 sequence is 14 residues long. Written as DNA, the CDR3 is TGTGCCAGCAGCCACACAGCCCCCCCTGCCGAGCAGTACTTC. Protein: CASSHTAPPAEQYF.

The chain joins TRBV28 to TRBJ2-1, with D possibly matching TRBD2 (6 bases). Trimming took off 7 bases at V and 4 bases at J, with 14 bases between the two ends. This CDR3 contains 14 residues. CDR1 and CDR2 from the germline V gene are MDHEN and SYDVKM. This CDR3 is CASTPSSGYNEQFF. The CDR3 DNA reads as TGTGCCAGCACCCCTTCCAGCGGGTACAATGAGCAGTTCTTC. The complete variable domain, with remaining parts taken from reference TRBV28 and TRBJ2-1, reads DVKVTQSSRYLVKRTGEKVFLECVQDMDHENMFWYRQDPGLGLRLIYFSYDVKMKEKGDIPEGYSVSREKKERFSLILESASTNQTSMYLCASTPSSGYNEQFFGPGTRLTVL.

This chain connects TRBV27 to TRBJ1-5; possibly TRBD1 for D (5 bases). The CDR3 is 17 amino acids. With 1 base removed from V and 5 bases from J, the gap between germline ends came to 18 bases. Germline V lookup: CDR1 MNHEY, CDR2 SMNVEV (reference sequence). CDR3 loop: CASSLLTGRGVHQPQHF. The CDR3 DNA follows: TGTGCCAGCAGTTTATTGACGGGCAGAGGGGTGCATCAGCCCCAGCATTTT.

The CDR3 sequence is CASSKWSGDQPQHF. CDR3 DNA: TGTGCCAGCAGCAAGTGGTCAGGGGATCAGCCCCAGCATTTT. The chain has TRBV21-1 and TRBJ1-5; no DNA check was done on the table's D call, TRBD1. TRBV21-1 is designated a pseudogene. The CDR3 totals 14 residues.

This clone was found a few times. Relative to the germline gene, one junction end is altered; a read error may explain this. CDR3 sequence reads: CASSSPGLENF. As DNA, the CDR3 is TGTGCCAGCAGCTCACCGGGACTAGAAAACTTC. The chain recombines TRBV11-2 with TRBJ2-5; 8 nucleotides line up with TRBD2. CDR1 is SGHAT, CDR2 FQNNGV, per germline. CDR3 length: 11 residues.

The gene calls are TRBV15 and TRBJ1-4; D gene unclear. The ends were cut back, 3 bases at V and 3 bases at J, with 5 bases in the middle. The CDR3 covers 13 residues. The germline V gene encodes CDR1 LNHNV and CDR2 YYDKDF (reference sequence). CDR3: CATSRDPNEKLFF. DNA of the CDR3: TGTGCCACCAGCAGGGACCCTAATGAAAAACTGTTTTTT.

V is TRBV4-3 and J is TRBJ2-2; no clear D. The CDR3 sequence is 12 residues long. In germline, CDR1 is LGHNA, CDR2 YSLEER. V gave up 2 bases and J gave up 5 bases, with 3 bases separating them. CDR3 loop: CASSQPTGELFF. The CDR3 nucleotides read TGCGCCAGCAGCCAACCTACCGGGGAGCTGTTTTTT.

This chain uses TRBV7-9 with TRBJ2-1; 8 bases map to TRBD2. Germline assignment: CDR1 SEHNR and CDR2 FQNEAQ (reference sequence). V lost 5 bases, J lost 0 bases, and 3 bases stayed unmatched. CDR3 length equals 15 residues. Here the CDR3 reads CASSPSGSSYNEQFF. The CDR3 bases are TGTGCCAGCAGCCCGAGCGGGAGCTCCTACAATGAGCAGTTCTTC.

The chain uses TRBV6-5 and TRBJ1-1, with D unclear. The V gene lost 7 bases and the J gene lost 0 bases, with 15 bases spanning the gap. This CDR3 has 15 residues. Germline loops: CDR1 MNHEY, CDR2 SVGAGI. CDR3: CASTYTGGMNTEAFF. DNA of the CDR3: TGTGCCAGCACTTATACGGGTGGGATGAACACTGAAGCTTTCTTT.

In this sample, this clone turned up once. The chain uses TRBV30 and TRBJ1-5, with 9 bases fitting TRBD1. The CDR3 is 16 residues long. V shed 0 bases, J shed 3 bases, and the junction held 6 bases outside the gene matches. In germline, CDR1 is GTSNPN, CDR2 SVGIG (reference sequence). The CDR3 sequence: CAWSVGGTGNNQPQHF. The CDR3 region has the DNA TGTGCCTGGAGTGTAGGTGGGACAGGGAACAATCAGCCCCAGCATTTT. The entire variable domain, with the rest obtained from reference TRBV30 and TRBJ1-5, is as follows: SQTIHQWPATLVQPVGSPLSLECTVEGTSNPNLYWYRQAAGRGLQLLFYSVGIGQISSEVPQNLSASRPQDRQFILSSKKLLLSDSGFYLCAWSVGGTGNNQPQHFGDGTRLSIL.